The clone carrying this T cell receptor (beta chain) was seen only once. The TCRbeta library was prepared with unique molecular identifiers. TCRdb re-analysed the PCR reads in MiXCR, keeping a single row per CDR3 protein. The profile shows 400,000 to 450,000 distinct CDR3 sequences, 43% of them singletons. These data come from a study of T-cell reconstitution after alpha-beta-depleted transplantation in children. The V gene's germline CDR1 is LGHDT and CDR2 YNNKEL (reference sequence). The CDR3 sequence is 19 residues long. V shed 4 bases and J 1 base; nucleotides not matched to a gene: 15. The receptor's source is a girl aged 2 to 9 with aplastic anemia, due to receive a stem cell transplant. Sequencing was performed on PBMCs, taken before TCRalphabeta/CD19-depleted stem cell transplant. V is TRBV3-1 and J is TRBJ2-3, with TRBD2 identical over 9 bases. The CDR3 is CASSPFSAGGPGGTDTQYF. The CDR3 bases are TGTGCCAGCAGCCCTTTTTCAGCGGGGGGTCCAGGGGGCACAGATACGCAGTATTTT.